The clone carrying this TCR beta chain was seen a single time. The antigen remains undetermined. CD8+ and CD4+ T cells were negatively isolated; TEMRA cells were FACS-enriched. These data come from a study of CD8 T cells in Susac syndrome. General study results and limits: Susac-specific public clones were found in both the total CD8+ and the CD8+ TEMRA repertoires, with sixteen in the former and five in the latter.

V was clipped by 1 base and J by 10 bases, with 2 bases between them. Germline CDR1 and CDR2: PRHDT and FYEKMQ (reference sequence). The CDR3 spans 11 residues. After extraction with the RNeasy kit, roughly 0.5 to 1 ug of the RNA was reverse transcribed using random hexamers. MiXCR was run by TCRdb on the immunoSEQ multiplex PCR reads, yielding one entry per CDR3 protein. The table includes about 110,000 distinct CDR3 sequences, approximately 95% detected once. Sequenced sample: CD8+ T cells from PBMCs. The receptor comes from a human donor with Susac syndrome. The rearrangement links TRBV13 to TRBJ1-6; no definite D call. CDR3 loop: CASSLDSPLHF. The CDR3 nucleotides are TGTGCCAGCAGCTTAGACTCACCCCTCCACTTT.